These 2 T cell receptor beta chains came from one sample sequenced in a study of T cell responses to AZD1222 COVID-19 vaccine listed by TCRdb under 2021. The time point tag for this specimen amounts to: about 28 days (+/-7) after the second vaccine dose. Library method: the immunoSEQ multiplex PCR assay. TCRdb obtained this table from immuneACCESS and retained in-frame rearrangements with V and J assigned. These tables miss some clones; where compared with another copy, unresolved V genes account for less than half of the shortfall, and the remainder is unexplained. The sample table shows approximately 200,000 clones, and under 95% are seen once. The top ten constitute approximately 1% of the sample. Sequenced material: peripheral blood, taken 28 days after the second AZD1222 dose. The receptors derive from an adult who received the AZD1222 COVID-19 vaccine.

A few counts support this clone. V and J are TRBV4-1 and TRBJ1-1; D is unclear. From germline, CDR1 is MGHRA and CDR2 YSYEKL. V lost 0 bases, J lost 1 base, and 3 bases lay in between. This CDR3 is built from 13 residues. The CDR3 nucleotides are TGCGCCAGCAGCCAAGACAGGAACACTGAAGCTTTCTTT. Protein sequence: CASSQDRNTEAFF.

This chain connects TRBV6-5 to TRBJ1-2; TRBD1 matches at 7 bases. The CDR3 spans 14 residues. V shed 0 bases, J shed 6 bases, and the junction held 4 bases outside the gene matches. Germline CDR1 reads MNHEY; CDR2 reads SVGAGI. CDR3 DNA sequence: TGTGCCAGCAGTTACTCGACAGGGACGGATGGCTACACCTTC. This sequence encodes CASSYSTGTDGYTF.